The clone carrying this TCR beta chain has more than one count but fewer than ten. Antigen: not known. These data belong to a study of cytomegalovirus exposure and HLA in healthy donors. The study's findings and limits: 164 TCR beta chains were listed as cytomegalovirus-associated. Later on, an analysis showed TCR association rates differing by HLA locus, with DRB1 the most and HLA-C the fewest. A few chains linked to CMV were shown in vitro to be specific for CMV antigens.

The PCR employed 60 Vbeta primers together with 13 Jbeta primers. TCRdb's copy holds only in-frame clones and misses some; the assay was immunoSEQ multiplex PCR. The data contain around 120,000 clones, around 80% of them singletons. Germline CDR1 is SGHRS and CDR2 is YFSETQ. The length of the CDR3 is 14 residues. V was trimmed by 1 base and J by 2 bases, leaving 6 bases between them. The clonotype comes from a young man in good health and CMV-seropositive. V and J are TRBV5-1 and TRBJ1-4, with D perhaps TRBD1 (6 bases). The material sequenced was PBMCs. CDR3 region: CASSLTGTNEKLFF. The CDR3 coding sequence is TGCGCCAGCAGCTTGACAGGGACTAATGAAAAACTGTTTTTT.